The 17 T cell receptor beta chains listed next were all sequenced from one sample in a study of regulatory T cells in long-lasting Graves disease. Through Arm-PCR of CDR3 regions and iRepertoire HTBI primers, TCR beta libraries were built. From the multiplex PCR reads, TCRdb called clonotypes with MiXCR, one entry per CDR3 protein. The top ten clones hold over 7% of a sample with approximately 540,000 distinct CDR3 sequences, around 12% of them seen once. Stated time point: newly diagnosed GD, antithyroid drugs for less than 3 months. Generation of the TCR library employed RNA extracted from PBMCs. The same data also contributed to another study, on T cells in Graves' hyperthyroidism and ophthalmopathy.

The sequences come from peripheral blood mononuclear cells (PBMCs), collected at new diagnosis, from a patient treated with antithyroid drugs. The origin of the receptors is a woman between 25 and 40 years old with Graves disease.

In its sample, this clonotype was seen many times. The chain is built from TRBV28 and TRBJ1-2; 7 bases line up with TRBD1. J lost 5 bases, V lost 4 bases, and 10 bases had no gene match. The V gene's germline CDR1 is MDHEN and CDR2 SYDVKM. This CDR3 has 15 residues. CDR3: CASSSGQAGAYGYTF. Here the CDR3 DNA reads TGTGCCAGCAGTTCAGGACAGGCGGGGGCATATGGCTACACCTTC.

This clonotype was seen at least ten times. This chain joins TRBV2 and TRBJ1-4, with D unresolved. The V and J ends lost 6 bases and 8 bases respectively, with 16 bases between them. The CDR3 contains 14 residues. Germline V gene data show CDR1 as SNHLY and CDR2 as FYNNEI. DNA for the CDR3: TGTGCCAGCAGCCACAACGGCCCCTCCGAAAAACTGTTTTTT. Amino acids: CASSHNGPSEKLFF.

This clonotype was detected many times. One end of the junction does not line up with germline, which may come from a read error. The chain has TRBV20-1 and TRBJ1-6; possible D gene TRBD1, 5 bases. CDR3 length: 14 residues. Germline V CDR1 and CDR2: DFQATT, SNEGSKA (reference sequence). CDR3 DNA: TGCAGTGCTAGAGGCCGGGACGGCTATTCGCCCCTCCACTTT. Its protein is CSARGRDGYSPLHF.

This chain links TRBV7-3 with TRBJ2-7; D uncertain. CDR1 SGHTA and CDR2 FQGTGA come from the germline V gene. This CDR3 is 13 amino acids long. Deletions cut 0 bases from V and 2 bases from J, with 5 bases between. The CDR3 sequence is CASSLTEAYEQYF. The CDR3 nucleotides are TGTGCCAGCAGCTTAACAGAGGCCTACGAGCAGTACTTC.

This clonotype was found a few times. The chain combines TRBV29-1 with TRBJ2-7; possible D gene TRBD2, 5 bases. Germline loops: CDR1 SQVTM, CDR2 ANQGSEA. The V and J ends lost 6 bases and 2 bases respectively, with 8 bases between them. The CDR3 contains 11 residues. This CDR3 is CSVRGTYEQYF. The CDR3 DNA is TGCAGCGTAAGAGGGACCTACGAGCAGTACTTC.

Ten or more counts support this clonotype. This sequence joins TRBV7-6 and TRBJ1-2; no clear D. The CDR3 sequence is 16 residues long. Deletions cut 2 bases from V and 2 bases from J, with 15 bases between. Germline loops: CDR1 SGHVS, CDR2 FNYEAQ. CDR3 amino acids: CASSLIPQPLNYGYTF. In DNA, the CDR3 is TGTGCCAGCAGCTTAATTCCGCAGCCGCTGAACTATGGCTACACCTTC.

This clonotype was observed once. The V call is TRBV20-1, the J call TRBJ1-2; no definite D call. The CDR3 is 13 amino acids. Germline V gene lookup returns CDR1 DFQATT and CDR2 SNEGSKA (reference sequence). V lost 0 bases to trimming and J lost 5 bases, with 10 bases between them. CDR3 loop: CSAREVTMYGYTF. CDR3 DNA sequence: TGCAGTGCTAGAGAGGTCACGATGTATGGCTACACCTTC.

The chain is built from TRBV5-4 and TRBJ2-1, with D possibly being TRBD2 (5 bases). The CDR3 is made up of 13 amino acids. Trimming stripped 4 bases from V and 9 bases from J, with 14 bases between. Germline assignment: CDR1 SGHNT and CDR2 YYREEE (reference sequence). CDR3 DNA sequence: TGTGCCAGCAGCGCCCCGGACTCGGGTGAGCAGTTCTTC. Its translation is CASSAPDSGEQFF.

The chain couples TRBV10-3 to TRBJ1-1; 7 nucleotides align to TRBD1. Germline CDR1 reads ENHRY; CDR2 reads SYGVKD. The CDR3 totals 14 residues. After removal of 4 bases from V and 1 base from J, the junction contained 3 bases not matched to a gene. The CDR3 spells CAISGQGGNTEAFF. CDR3 bases: TGTGCCATCAGTGGGCAGGGGGGGAACACTGAAGCTTTCTTT.

This clonotype was found many times. V usage is TRBV27 and J usage is TRBJ1-1; TRBD1 is a possible D gene (5 bases). V was clipped by 3 bases and J by 6 bases, with 8 bases between them. The CDR3 spans 12 residues. Germline CDR1 is MNHEY and CDR2 is SMNVEV (reference sequence). The CDR3 DNA is TGTGCCAGCAGTTTTGGGGGATCTGAAGCTTTCTTT. Its protein product is CASSFGGSEAFF.

This clonotype has more than one count but fewer than ten. The CDR3: CATRDASLETQYF. In DNA form, the CDR3 reads TGTGCCACCCGGGACGCATCTCTCGAGACGCAGTATTTT. The chain couples TRBV10-3 to TRBJ2-3; D is perhaps TRBD1 or TRBD2 (5 bases each). Germline loops: CDR1 ENHRY, CDR2 SYGVKD. The CDR3 covers 13 residues. The germline V and J ends were trimmed by 10 bases and 9 bases, with 20 bases remaining between them.

There are many counts of this clonotype. The chain links TRBV28 to TRBJ2-2; either TRBD1 or TRBD2 may fit D (6 bases each). Germline assignment: CDR1 MDHEN and CDR2 SYDVKM. V was pared by 1 base and J by 8 bases, with 14 bases between. This CDR3 comprises 15 residues. CDR3 DNA: TGTGCCAGCAGTTTATCAAGTACGGGGGCGGGGGAGCTGTTTTTT. Its protein is CASSLSSTGAGELFF.

V and J are TRBV5-6 and TRBJ2-2; D is unclear. Trimming shortened V by 0 bases and J by 7 bases, and 10 bases separated the two germline ends. CDR1 is SGHDT, CDR2 YYEEEE, per germline. The CDR3 is 14 amino acids. For the CDR3, the DNA is TGTGCCAGCAGCTTGGACCACAAGTTCGGGGAGCTGTTTTTT. Its translation is CASSLDHKFGELFF.

This clonotype was counted many times. The chain has TRBV2 and TRBJ2-4, with 10 bases lining up with TRBD1. Germline V gene data show CDR1 as SNHLY and CDR2 as FYNNEI. The CDR3 runs 15 residues. Trimming took 4 bases from V and 8 from J; bases not matched to a gene: 8. This CDR3 reads CASSVATGGEDIQYF. In DNA form, the CDR3 reads TGTGCCAGCAGTGTTGCGACAGGGGGCGAGGACATTCAGTACTTC.

There are many counts of this clonotype. V gene TRBV19 combines with J gene TRBJ1-2, with unresolved D. The CDR3 has 11 residues. V dropped 3 bases and J dropped 9 bases, with 8 bases sitting between them. Germline V gene data show CDR1 as LNHDA and CDR2 as SQIVND (reference sequence). The DNA of the CDR3 is TGTGCCAGTAGTATCGGGAGGAGCTACACCTTC. Translated: CASSIGRSYTF.

Only a few counts were recorded for this clonotype. The chain employs TRBV20-1 and TRBJ2-5; D could derive from TRBD1 or TRBD2 (5 bases each). V shed 1 base and J shed 4 bases, with 10 bases lying between them. In germline, CDR1 is DFQATT, CDR2 SNEGSKA (reference sequence). The CDR3 consists of 13 residues. This chain's CDR3 is CSARGGSRETQYF. CDR3 coding DNA: TGCAGTGCTAGAGGGGGGAGTCGAGAGACCCAGTACTTC.

There are many counts of this clonotype. The chain carries TRBV18 and TRBJ1-1, with D possibly matching TRBD1 (6 bases). CDR1 is KGHSH, CDR2 LQKENI, per germline. The CDR3 spans 13 residues. V dropped 8 bases and J dropped 2 bases, with 12 bases sitting between them. This CDR3 is CASARQENTEAFF. In DNA form, the CDR3 reads TGTGCCAGCGCCCGACAGGAAAACACTGAAGCTTTCTTT.